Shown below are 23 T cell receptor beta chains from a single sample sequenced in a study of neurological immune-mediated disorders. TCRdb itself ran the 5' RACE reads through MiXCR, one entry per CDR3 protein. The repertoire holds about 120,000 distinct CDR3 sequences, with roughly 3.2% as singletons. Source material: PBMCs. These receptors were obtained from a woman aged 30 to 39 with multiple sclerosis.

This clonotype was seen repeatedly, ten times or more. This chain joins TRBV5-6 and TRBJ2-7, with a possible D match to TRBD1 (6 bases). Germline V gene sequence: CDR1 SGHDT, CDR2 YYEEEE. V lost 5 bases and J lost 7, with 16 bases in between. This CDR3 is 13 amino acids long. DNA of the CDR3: TGTGCCAGCAGAATTCCGGGACACAAGGAGCAGTACTTC. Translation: CASRIPGHKEQYF.

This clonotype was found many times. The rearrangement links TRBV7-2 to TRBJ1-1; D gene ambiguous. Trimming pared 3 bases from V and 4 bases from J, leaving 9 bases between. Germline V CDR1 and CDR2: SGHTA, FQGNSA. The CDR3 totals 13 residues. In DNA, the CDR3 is TGTGCCAGCAGCTTTAAGGGAGGCACTGAAGCTTTCTTT. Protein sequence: CASSFKGGTEAFF.

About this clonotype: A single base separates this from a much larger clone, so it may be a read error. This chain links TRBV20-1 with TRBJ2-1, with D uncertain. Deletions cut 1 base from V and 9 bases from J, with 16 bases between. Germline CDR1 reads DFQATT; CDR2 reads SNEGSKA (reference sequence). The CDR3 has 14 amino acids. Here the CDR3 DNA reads TGCAGTGCTAGAGGGTCAATCTCGTCGGGTGAGCAGTTCTTC. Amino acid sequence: CSARGSISSGEQFF.

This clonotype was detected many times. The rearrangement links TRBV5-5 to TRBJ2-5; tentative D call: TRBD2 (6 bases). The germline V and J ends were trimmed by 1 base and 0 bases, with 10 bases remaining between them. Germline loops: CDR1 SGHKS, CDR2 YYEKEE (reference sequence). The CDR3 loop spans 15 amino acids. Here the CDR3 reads CASSLRSGYQETQYF. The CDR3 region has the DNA TGTGCCAGCAGCTTGAGGAGCGGGTACCAAGAGACCCAGTACTTC.

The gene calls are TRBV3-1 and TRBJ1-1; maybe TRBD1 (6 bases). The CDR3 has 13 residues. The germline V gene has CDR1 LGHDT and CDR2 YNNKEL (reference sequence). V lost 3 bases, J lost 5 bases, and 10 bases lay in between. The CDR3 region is CASSHQGTTEAFF. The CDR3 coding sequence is TGTGCCAGCAGCCACCAGGGGACTACTGAAGCTTTCTTT.

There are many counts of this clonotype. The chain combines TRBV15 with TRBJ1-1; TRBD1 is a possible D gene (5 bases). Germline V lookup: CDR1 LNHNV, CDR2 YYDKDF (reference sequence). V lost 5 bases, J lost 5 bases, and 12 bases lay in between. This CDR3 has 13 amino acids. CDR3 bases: TGTGCCACCAGCTCGGTGCAGGGTACTGAAGCTTTCTTT. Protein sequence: CATSSVQGTEAFF.

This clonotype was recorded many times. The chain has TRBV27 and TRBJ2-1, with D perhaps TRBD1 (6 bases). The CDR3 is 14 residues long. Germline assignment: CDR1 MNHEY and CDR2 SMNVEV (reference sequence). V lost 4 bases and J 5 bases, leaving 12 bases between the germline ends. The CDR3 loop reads CASSSSYRDNEQFF. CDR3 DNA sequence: TGTGCCAGCAGTTCATCATACAGGGACAATGAGCAGTTCTTC.

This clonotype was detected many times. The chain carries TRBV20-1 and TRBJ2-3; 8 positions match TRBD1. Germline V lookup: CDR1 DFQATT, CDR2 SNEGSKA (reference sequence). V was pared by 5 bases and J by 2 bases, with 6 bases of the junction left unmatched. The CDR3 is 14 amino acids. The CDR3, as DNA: TGCAGTGCTGGCACAGGGGGGACCACAGATACGCAGTATTTT. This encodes CSAGTGGTTDTQYF.

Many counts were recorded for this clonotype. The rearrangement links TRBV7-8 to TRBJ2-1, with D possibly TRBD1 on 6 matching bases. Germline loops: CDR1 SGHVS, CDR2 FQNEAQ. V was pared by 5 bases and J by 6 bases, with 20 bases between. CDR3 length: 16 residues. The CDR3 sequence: CASSGPQGIGGNEQFF. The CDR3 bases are TGTGCCAGCAGCGGACCTCAGGGGATTGGGGGCAATGAGCAGTTCTTC.

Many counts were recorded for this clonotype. The CDR3 DNA is TGTGCCAGCAGTCCTGGACGGCACACTGAAGCTTTCTTT. This gives the protein CASSPGRHTEAFF. The chain joins TRBV6-2 or TRBV6-3 to TRBJ1-1, with D unclear. Trimming shortened V by 5 bases and J by 3 bases, and 10 bases separated the two germline ends. The CDR3 has 13 residues. Germline CDR1 and CDR2: MNHEY and SVGEGT.

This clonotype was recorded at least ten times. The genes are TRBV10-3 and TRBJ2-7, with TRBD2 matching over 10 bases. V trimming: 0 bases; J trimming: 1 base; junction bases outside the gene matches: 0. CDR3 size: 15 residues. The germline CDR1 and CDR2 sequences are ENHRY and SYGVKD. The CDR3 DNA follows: TGTGCCATCAGTGAGTCTAGCGGGAGGTCCTACGAGCAGTACTTC. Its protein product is CAISESSGRSYEQYF.

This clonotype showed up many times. CDR3 sequence (DNA): TGTGCCAGCATTAGGGCGACCATGAACACTGAAGCTTTCTTT. Translation gives CASIRATMNTEAFF. The chain carries TRBV2 and TRBJ1-1; D unclear. The CDR3 spans 14 residues. The germline V gene encodes CDR1 SNHLY and CDR2 FYNNEI. The V end lost 7 bases, the J end lost 0 bases, and 12 bases lay between the germline ends.

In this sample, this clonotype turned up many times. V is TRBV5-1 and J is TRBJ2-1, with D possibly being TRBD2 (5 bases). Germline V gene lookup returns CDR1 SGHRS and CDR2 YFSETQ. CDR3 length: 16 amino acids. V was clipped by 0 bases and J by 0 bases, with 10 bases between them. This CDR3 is CASSLGRGSSYNEQFF. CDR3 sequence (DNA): TGCGCCAGCAGCTTGGGTCGGGGAAGCTCCTACAATGAGCAGTTCTTC.

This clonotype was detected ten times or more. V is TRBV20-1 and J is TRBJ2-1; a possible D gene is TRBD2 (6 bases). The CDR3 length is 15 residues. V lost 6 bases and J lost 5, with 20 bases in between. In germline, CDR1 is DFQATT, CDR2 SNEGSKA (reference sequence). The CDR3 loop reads CSAPARAGRDNEQFF. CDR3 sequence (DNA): TGCAGTGCCCCGGCCAGAGCGGGCAGGGACAATGAGCAGTTCTTC.

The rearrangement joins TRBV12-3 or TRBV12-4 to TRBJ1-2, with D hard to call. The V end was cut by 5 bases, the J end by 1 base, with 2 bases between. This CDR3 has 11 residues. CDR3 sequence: CASSGNYGYTF. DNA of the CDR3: TGTGCCAGCAGTGGTAACTATGGCTACACCTTC.

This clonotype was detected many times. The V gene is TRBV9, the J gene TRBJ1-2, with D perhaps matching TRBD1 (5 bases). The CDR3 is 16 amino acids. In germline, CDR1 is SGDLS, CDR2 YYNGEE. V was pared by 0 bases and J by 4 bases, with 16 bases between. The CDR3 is CASSVAGLPGGYGYTF. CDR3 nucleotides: TGTGCCAGCAGCGTAGCAGGACTCCCCGGGGGCTATGGCTACACCTTC.

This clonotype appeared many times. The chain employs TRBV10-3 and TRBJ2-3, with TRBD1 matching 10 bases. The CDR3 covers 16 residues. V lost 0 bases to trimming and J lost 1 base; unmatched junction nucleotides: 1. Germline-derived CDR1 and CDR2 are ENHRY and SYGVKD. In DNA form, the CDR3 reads TGTGCCATCAGTGAGTCCGGGACAGGGGGCACAGATACGCAGTATTTT. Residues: CAISESGTGGTDTQYF.

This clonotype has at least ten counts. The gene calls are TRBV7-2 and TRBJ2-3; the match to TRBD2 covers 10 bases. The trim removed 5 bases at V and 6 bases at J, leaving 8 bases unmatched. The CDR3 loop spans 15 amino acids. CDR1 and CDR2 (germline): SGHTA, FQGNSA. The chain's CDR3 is CASSASGGAMDTQYF. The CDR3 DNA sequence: TGTGCCAGCAGCGCCAGCGGGGGGGCCATGGATACGCAGTATTTT.

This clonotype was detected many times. The CDR3 region is CASSEGGKETQYF. DNA of the CDR3: TGCGCCAGCAGTGAGGGGGGGAAAGAGACCCAGTACTTC. The chain combines TRBV10-1 with TRBJ2-5; D may be TRBD2 (6 bases). Trimming took off 2 bases at V and 3 bases at J, with 7 bases between the two ends. The CDR3 length is 13 residues. CDR1 and CDR2 from the germline V gene are WNHNN and SYGVQD (reference sequence).

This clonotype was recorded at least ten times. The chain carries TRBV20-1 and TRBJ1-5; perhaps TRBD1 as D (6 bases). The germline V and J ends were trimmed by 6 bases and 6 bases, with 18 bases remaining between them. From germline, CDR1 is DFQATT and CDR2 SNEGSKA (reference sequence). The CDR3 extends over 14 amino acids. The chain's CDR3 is CSAQVGAQSQPQHF. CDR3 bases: TGCAGTGCCCAGGTGGGGGCCCAATCTCAGCCCCAGCATTTT.

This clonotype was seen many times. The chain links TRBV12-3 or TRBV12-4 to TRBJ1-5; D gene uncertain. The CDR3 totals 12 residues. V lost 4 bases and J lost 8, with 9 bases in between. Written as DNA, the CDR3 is TGTGCCAGCAGTTATGGACCGGAGCCCCAGCATTTT. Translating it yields CASSYGPEPQHF.

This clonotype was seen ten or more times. CDR3 coding DNA: TGCGCCAGCAGCGACCAAACAGGGTCCACTGAAGCTTTCTTT. This gives the protein CASSDQTGSTEAFF. This chain joins TRBV5-1 and TRBJ1-1; TRBD1 is a possible D gene (6 bases). This CDR3 region has 14 residues. V was clipped by 4 bases and J by 4 bases, with 14 bases between them. Germline V gene lookup returns CDR1 SGHRS and CDR2 YFSETQ.

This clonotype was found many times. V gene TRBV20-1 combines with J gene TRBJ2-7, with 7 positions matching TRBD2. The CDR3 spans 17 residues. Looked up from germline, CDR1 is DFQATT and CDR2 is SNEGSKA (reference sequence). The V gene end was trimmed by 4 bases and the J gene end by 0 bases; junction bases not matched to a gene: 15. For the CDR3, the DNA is TGCAGTGCTATCCCGGCCCTGGGCGGGGGTAACTCCTACGAGCAGTACTTC. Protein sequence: CSAIPALGGGNSYEQYF.